This TCR beta chain appears in the sequencing data of a study of T cell responses to AZD1222 COVID-19 vaccine. Trimming took 0 bases from V and 1 from J, leaving 7 bases between them. Looked up from germline, CDR1 is SGDLS and CDR2 is YYNGEE. CDR3 length equals 14 residues. Using immunoSEQ multiplex PCR, the repertoire was profiled, and TCRdb retains in-frame clones only, with some absent. Among about 120,000 clones listed, roughly 90% were seen once. Turning to this clone: This CDR3 is also generated by other DNA sequences in the sample.

Sequenced material: peripheral blood, taken on day 0 of AZD1222 vaccination. The chain has TRBV9 and TRBJ1-1, with TRBD1 as a possible D gene (5 bases). This receptor was taken from an adult in good health. The CDR3 coding sequence is TGTGCCAGCAGCGTAGCCAGGGCGAACACTGAAGCTTTCTTT. It specifies CASSVARANTEAFF. The complete variable domain, with remaining parts taken from reference TRBV9 and TRBJ1-1, reads DSGVTQTPKHLITATGQRVTLRCSPRSGDLSVYWYQQSLDQGLQFLIQYYNGEERAKGNILERFSAQQFPDLHSELNLSSLELGDSALYFCASSVARANTEAFFGQGTRLTVV.